These 32 T cell receptor beta chains originate from one sample sequenced in a study of T-cell reconstitution after alpha-beta-depleted transplantation in children. Preparation of the TCRbeta library involved a method that used unique molecular identifiers. TCRdb re-called the PCR reads with MiXCR, one entry per CDR3 protein. The sample records 500,000 or so distinct CDR3 sequences, about 30% being singletons. The sequenced sample was PBMCs from the stem cell graft donor, obtained from the stem cell graft. The receptor set was obtained from a human donor who donated a stem cell graft to a child with aplastic anemia.

This clonotype was counted between two and nine times. The chain has TRBV5-1 and TRBJ2-7, with D perhaps given as TRBD1 or TRBD2 (5 bases each). Germline V gives CDR1 SGHRS, CDR2 YFSETQ. V was shortened by 0 bases and J by 4 bases, with 8 bases between the two germline ends. This CDR3 has 13 residues. CDR3 coding DNA: TGCGCCAGCAGCTTGGAGTGGGGGTACGAGCAGTACGTC. Translating it yields CASSLEWGYEQYV.

CDR3 bases: TGCAGTGCTCCCCCGGCTAGCGGGCGGACCGGGGAGCTGTTTTTT. It yields the protein CSAPPASGRTGELFF. The chain has TRBV20-1 and TRBJ2-2; 8 nucleotides line up with TRBD2. Germline V gives CDR1 DFQATT, CDR2 SNEGSKA (reference sequence). This CDR3 is 15 amino acids long. Trimming at V came to 5 bases and at J to 5 bases, leaving 10 bases not matched to a gene.

This sequence joins TRBV29-1 and TRBJ1-2; D is uncertain. Trimming removed 1 base from V and 2 bases from J, with 8 bases in between. CDR3 size: 13 residues. Germline V gene data show CDR1 as SQVTM and CDR2 as ANQGSEA. For the CDR3, the DNA is TGCAGCGTTGAAGCAGGAAGGAACTATGGCTACACCTTC. Amino acid sequence: CSVEAGRNYGYTF. Together with reference TRBV29-1 and TRBJ1-2, the CDR3 gives the full variable domain: SAVISQKPSRDICQRGTSLTIQCQVDSQVTMMFWYRQQPGQSLTLIATANQGSEATYESGFVIDKFPISRPNLTFSTLTVSNMSPEDSSIYLCSVEAGRNYGYTFGSGTRLTVV.

This clonotype was seen a few times. V is TRBV7-6 and J is TRBJ2-2; 7 positions match TRBD2. Germline values: CDR1 SGHVS, CDR2 FNYEAQ. V lost 2 bases to trimming and J lost 3 bases; unmatched junction nucleotides: 12. The CDR3 totals 18 residues. CDR3 DNA sequence: TGTGCCAGCAGCTTACGCTCCGGGGGGATTAAGGACACCGGGGAGCTGTTTTTT. Amino acid sequence: CASSLRSGGIKDTGELFF.

The rearrangement joins TRBV29-1 to TRBJ2-5, with TRBD2 matching over 9 bases. The trim removed 5 bases at V and 5 bases at J, leaving 6 bases unmatched. This CDR3 is 13 amino acids long. Looked up from germline, CDR1 is SQVTM and CDR2 is ANQGSEA. DNA of the CDR3: TGCAGCGTTCCAGCGGGGGGTGGGGAGACCCAGTACTTC. Translating it yields CSVPAGGGETQYF.

This clonotype occurred a few times. This chain links TRBV24-1 with TRBJ1-5; 12 bases align to TRBD1. The CDR3 covers 15 residues. Looked up from germline, CDR1 is KGHDR and CDR2 is SFDVKD. The trim removed 7 bases at V and 6 bases at J, leaving 6 bases unmatched. CDR3 nucleotide sequence: TGTGCCACCAGCACTTCGGGACAGGGGGCTCAGCCCCAGCATTTT. Amino acid sequence: CATSTSGQGAQPQHF.

The rearrangement uses TRBV18 and TRBJ2-1, with 7 bases aligning to TRBD2. The V segment lost 3 bases and the J segment 0 bases; nucleotides outside the gene matches: 8. This CDR3 is 17 amino acids long. Germline CDR1 reads KGHSH; CDR2 reads LQKENI. CDR3 sequence (DNA): TGTGCCAGCTCACCTTCACTAGCGCGGAGCTCCTACAATGAGCAGTTCTTC. It yields the protein CASSPSLARSSYNEQFF.

The genes are TRBV11-2 and TRBJ2-5; the D call may be TRBD1 or TRBD2 (6 bases each). The germline gives CDR1 SGHAT, CDR2 FQNNGV. V was cut by 6 bases and J by 5 bases, with 25 bases left in between. CDR3 length equals 17 residues. The CDR3 loop reads CASRGGRGGKGYETQYF. CDR3 sequence (DNA): TGTGCCAGCAGAGGGGGGAGAGGGGGGAAGGGGTATGAGACCCAGTACTTC.

The V and J genes are TRBV5-1 and TRBJ1-1; D is ambiguous. Trimming removed 4 bases from V and 0 bases from J, with 10 bases in between. Germline CDR1 reads SGHRS; CDR2 reads YFSETQ. The CDR3 length is 14 residues. CDR3 bases: TGCGCCAGCAGCCGGTCGAGGGTGAACACTGAAGCTTTCTTT. Translating gives CASSRSRVNTEAFF.

The chain is built from TRBV29-1 and TRBJ2-1, with D unclear. Trimming removed 4 bases at V and 0 bases at J, with 16 bases between. This CDR3 has 16 amino acids. CDR1 and CDR2 (germline): SQVTM, ANQGSEA. Written as DNA, the CDR3 is TGCAGCGTTGGTGAGAACTTCCTCAGCTCCTACAATGAGCAGTTCTTC. It is translated as CSVGENFLSSYNEQFF.

The J gene is TRBJ1-1, the V gene TRBV5-1, with D hard to call. The V and J ends lost 3 bases and 10 bases respectively, with 10 bases between them. In germline, CDR1 is SGHRS, CDR2 YFSETQ. CDR3 length: 11 residues. As DNA, the CDR3 is TGCGCCAGCAGCTCAGGTCCACGAGCTTTCTTT. Translation gives CASSSGPRAFF.

This clonotype occurred a few times. The chain uses TRBV10-3 and TRBJ2-3; D is uncertain. CDR1 is ENHRY, CDR2 SYGVKD, per germline. This CDR3 spans 14 amino acids. V dropped 0 bases and J dropped 3 bases, with 7 bases sitting between them. CDR3 residues: CAISESTGTDTQYF. The DNA for the CDR3 is TGTGCCATCAGTGAGTCGACCGGAACAGATACGCAGTATTTT.

This clonotype was seen more than once but under ten times. The rearrangement links TRBV27 to TRBJ1-1, with TRBD1 as a possible D gene (5 bases). V lost 1 base, J lost 5 bases, and 11 bases lay in between. There are 14 residues in the CDR3. CDR1 MNHEY and CDR2 SMNVEV come from the germline V gene (reference sequence). The CDR3 is CASSLFPGWTEAFF. CDR3 bases: TGTGCCAGCAGTTTATTTCCAGGGTGGACTGAAGCTTTCTTT.

The table lists this clonotype with a few counts. The genes are TRBV9 and TRBJ2-1; D is possibly TRBD1 (6 bases). The CDR3 spans 18 residues. Trimming removed 0 bases at V and 4 bases at J, with 20 bases between. Germline V gene data show CDR1 as SGDLS and CDR2 as YYNGEE. The CDR3 DNA reads as TGTGCCAGCAGCGTAGCTAGGGACAATCCCTTCCCTTACAATGAGCAGTTCTTC. It specifies CASSVARDNPFPYNEQFF.

The rearrangement joins TRBV5-1 to TRBJ2-1; 8 positions match TRBD2. The V and J ends lost 1 base and 5 bases, in that order; junction bases with no gene match: 5. The CDR3 length is 15 residues. Germline loops: CDR1 SGHRS, CDR2 YFSETQ. This CDR3 is CASSLSGGPNNEQFF. CDR3 nucleotides: TGCGCCAGCAGCTTGTCGGGAGGGCCCAACAATGAGCAGTTCTTC. The variable domain in full, completed from reference TRBV5-1 and TRBJ2-1, reads KAGVTQTPRYLIKTRGQQVTLSCSPISGHRSVSWYQQTPGQGLQFLFEYFSETQRNKGNFPGRFSGRQFSNSRSEMNVSTLELGDSALYLCASSLSGGPNNEQFFGPGTRLTVL.

The rearrangement joins TRBV9 to TRBJ1-1; D remains ambiguous. The germline V and J ends were trimmed by 4 bases and 0 bases, with 10 bases remaining between them. Germline V gene data show CDR1 as SGDLS and CDR2 as YYNGEE. The CDR3 is made up of 14 amino acids. CDR3 loop: CASSLSQVNTEAFF. The CDR3 nucleotides are TGTGCCAGCAGCCTCAGCCAGGTGAACACTGAAGCTTTCTTT.

This clonotype occurred a few times. This chain links TRBV5-1 with TRBJ1-2, with 9 nucleotides matching TRBD1. V trimming: 0 bases; J trimming: 7 bases; junction bases outside the gene matches: 10. CDR3 size: 16 residues. Per germline, CDR1 SGHRS and CDR2 YFSETQ. CDR3 loop: CASSLVGQGIFRGYTF. The CDR3 bases are TGCGCCAGCAGCTTGGTAGGACAGGGGATCTTTCGTGGCTACACCTTC. Based on the CDR3 plus reference TRBV5-1 and TRBJ1-2, the full variable domain is KAGVTQTPRYLIKTRGQQVTLSCSPISGHRSVSWYQQTPGQGLQFLFEYFSETQRNKGNFPGRFSGRQFSNSRSEMNVSTLELGDSALYLCASSLVGQGIFRGYTFGSGTRLTVV.

This clonotype was detected ten times or more. CDR3 sequence (DNA): TGTGCCAGCAGCCAAGGGGACAGCAATCAGCCCCAGCATTTT. This translates into CASSQGDSNQPQHF. This chain uses TRBV3-1 with TRBJ1-5; tentatively, D is TRBD1 (5 bases). The CDR3 is made up of 14 amino acids. Germline V gene data show CDR1 as LGHDT and CDR2 as YNNKEL (reference sequence). Deletions cut 1 base from V and 1 base from J, with 5 bases between.

The chain employs TRBV7-2 and TRBJ1-2, with 8 bases lining up with TRBD1. This CDR3 has 14 amino acids. The trim removed 5 bases at V and 3 bases at J, leaving 5 bases unmatched. Germline-derived CDR1 and CDR2 are SGHTA and FQGNSA. The CDR3 region is CASSRDRGDYGYTF. The DNA for the CDR3 is TGTGCCAGCAGCCGAGACAGGGGTGACTATGGCTACACCTTC.

This chain uses TRBV11-2 with TRBJ2-5; D is unresolved. The ends were cut back, 4 bases at V and 1 base at J, with 13 bases in the middle. Germline-derived CDR1 and CDR2 are SGHAT and FQNNGV. The length of the CDR3 is 15 residues. This CDR3 is CASSSYAGSQETQYF. CDR3 DNA sequence: TGTGCCAGCAGCTCATACGCCGGGTCCCAAGAGACCCAGTACTTC.

The chain carries TRBV19 and TRBJ1-2, with a tentative D call TRBD1 (5 bases). Trimming stripped 7 bases from V and 7 bases from J, with 22 bases between. There are 15 residues in the CDR3. Germline CDR1 and CDR2: LNHDA and SQIVND (reference sequence). This CDR3 reads CASTDRSRGRGGYTF. The CDR3 region has the DNA TGTGCCAGTACCGACCGATCCCGGGGGAGGGGTGGCTACACCTTC.

The chain has TRBV10-3 and TRBJ1-1, with a possible D match to TRBD1 (6 bases). The germline V and J ends were trimmed by 0 bases and 4 bases, with 18 bases remaining between them. CDR3 length: 17 residues. Germline V gene data show CDR1 as ENHRY and CDR2 as SYGVKD. This chain's CDR3 is CAISESRGQGYVTEAFF. CDR3 coding DNA: TGTGCCATCAGTGAGTCGAGGGGTCAGGGGTACGTCACTGAAGCTTTCTTT.

This clonotype occurred a few times. The chain has TRBV28 and TRBJ1-4; no clear D gene. The CDR3 length is 16 residues. With 2 bases removed from V and 4 bases from J, the gap between germline ends came to 14 bases. Germline V gives CDR1 MDHEN, CDR2 SYDVKM. The CDR3 sequence is CASSLGVAPRNEKLFF. The CDR3 DNA sequence: TGTGCCAGCAGTTTAGGGGTGGCACCTCGTAATGAAAAACTGTTTTTT.

This chain links TRBV11-2 with TRBJ1-4; TRBD1 matches 8 bases. V was pared by 5 bases and J by 4 bases, with 9 bases of the junction left unmatched. This CDR3 has 16 amino acids. Germline-derived CDR1 and CDR2 are SGHAT and FQNNGV. The CDR3 DNA reads TGTGCCAGCAGCCTCCGGACAGGGCCCGATAATGAAAAACTGTTTTTT. Its protein product is CASSLRTGPDNEKLFF.

This clonotype was counted a few times. In DNA, the CDR3 is TGTGCCAGCAGCTTGTCACTCCTCGGGCGGCACAATCAGCCCCAGCATTTT. Residues: CASSLSLLGRHNQPQHF. The chain combines TRBV5-6 with TRBJ1-5, with D unclear. The CDR3 is 17 amino acids. CDR1 and CDR2 from the germline V gene are SGHDT and YYEEEE. Deletions cut 1 base from V and 3 bases from J, with 17 bases between.

This clonotype appeared a few times. V and J are TRBV20-1 and TRBJ2-3; D might be TRBD2 (6 bases). Germline loops: CDR1 DFQATT, CDR2 SNEGSKA (reference sequence). V lost 0 bases, J lost 0 bases, and 7 bases lay in between. The CDR3 has 14 residues. DNA of the CDR3: TGCAGTGCTAGAGATGGGACTAGCACAGATACGCAGTATTTT. Translated: CSARDGTSTDTQYF.

On this clonotype itself: A much larger clone sits a single nucleotide away, making a read error possible. This chain connects TRBV29-1 to TRBJ2-1; 9 positions match TRBD1. The CDR3 has 14 residues. Germline CDR1 SQVTM, CDR2 ANQGSEA. Trimming removed 6 bases from V and 4 bases from J; junction bases left unmatched: 7. The CDR3 coding sequence is TGCAGCGTAGATGGGACAGGGAAATACAATGAGCAGTTCTTC. Translating it yields CSVDGTGKYNEQFF.

The J gene is TRBJ2-1, the V gene TRBV29-1; D might be TRBD1 or TRBD2, each matching 5 bases. The length of the CDR3 is 12 residues. The V end was cut by 7 bases, the J end by 8 bases, with 15 bases between. Germline lookup yields CDR1 SQVTM and CDR2 ANQGSEA. The CDR3 nucleotides read TGCAGCGCGGGGCAGAGGATGGATGAGCAGTTCTTC. Protein sequence: CSAGQRMDEQFF.

The chain is built from TRBV30 and TRBJ1-1; D might be TRBD1 (6 bases). The V gene's germline CDR1 is GTSNPN and CDR2 SVGIG (reference sequence). CDR3 size: 13 residues. Trimming stripped 5 bases from V and 1 base from J, with 11 bases between. The CDR3: CAWALQGNTEAFF. CDR3 DNA sequence: TGTGCCTGGGCCTTACAGGGGAACACTGAAGCTTTCTTT.

The chain is built from TRBV10-3 and TRBJ2-7; possible D gene TRBD1, 5 bases. Trimming took off 2 bases at V and 4 bases at J, with 15 bases between the two ends. Germline V gene lookup returns CDR1 ENHRY and CDR2 SYGVKD. The CDR3 is 15 amino acids. This CDR3 is CAISEPDKDGYEQYF. The CDR3 DNA is TGTGCCATCAGTGAGCCGGACAAGGACGGATACGAGCAGTACTTC.

CDR3 nucleotides: TGTGCCATCAGTGAGTCCGTAAACAGGTACGACGAGCAGTACTTC. Its translation: CAISESVNRYDEQYF. The rearrangement links TRBV10-3 to TRBJ2-7; maybe TRBD1 (5 bases). This CDR3 contains 15 residues. V gave up 0 bases and J gave up 5 bases, with 14 bases separating them. Germline-derived CDR1 and CDR2 are ENHRY and SYGVKD.

This clonotype occurred a few times. The chain has TRBV18 and TRBJ1-2; D gene uncertain. Trimming removed 4 bases from V and 7 bases from J, with 19 bases in between. The CDR3 loop spans 15 amino acids. Germline values: CDR1 KGHSH, CDR2 LQKENI. The CDR3 region is CASSLLTSGEGGYTF. The CDR3 coding sequence is TGTGCCAGCTCACTCCTAACATCCGGAGAGGGTGGCTACACCTTC.